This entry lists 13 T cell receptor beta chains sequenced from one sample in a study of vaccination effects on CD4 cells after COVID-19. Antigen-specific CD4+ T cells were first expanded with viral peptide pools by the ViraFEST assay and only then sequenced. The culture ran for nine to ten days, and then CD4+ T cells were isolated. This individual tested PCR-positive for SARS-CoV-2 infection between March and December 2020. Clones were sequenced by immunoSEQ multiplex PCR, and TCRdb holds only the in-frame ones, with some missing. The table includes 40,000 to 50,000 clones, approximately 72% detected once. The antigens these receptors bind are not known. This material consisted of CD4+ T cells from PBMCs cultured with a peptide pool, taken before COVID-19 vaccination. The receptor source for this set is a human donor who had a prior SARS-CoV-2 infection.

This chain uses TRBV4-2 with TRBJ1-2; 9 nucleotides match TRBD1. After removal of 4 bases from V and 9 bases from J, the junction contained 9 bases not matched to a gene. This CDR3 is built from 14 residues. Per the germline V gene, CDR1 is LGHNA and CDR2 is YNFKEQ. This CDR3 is CASSRGTGPFSYTF. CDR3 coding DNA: TGTGCCAGCAGCCGCGGGACAGGGCCCTTTAGCTACACCTTC.

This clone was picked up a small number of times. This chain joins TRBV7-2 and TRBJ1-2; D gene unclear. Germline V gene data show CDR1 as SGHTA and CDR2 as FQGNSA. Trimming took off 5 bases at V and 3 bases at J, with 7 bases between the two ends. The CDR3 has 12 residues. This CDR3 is CASSPRDYGYTF. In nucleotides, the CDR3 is TGTGCCAGCAGCCCCCGGGACTATGGCTACACCTTC.

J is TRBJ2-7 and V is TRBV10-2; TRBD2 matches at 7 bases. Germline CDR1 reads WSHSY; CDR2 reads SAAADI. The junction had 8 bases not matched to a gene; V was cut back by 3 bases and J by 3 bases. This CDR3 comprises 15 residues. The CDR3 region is CASSEPQRGFYEQYF. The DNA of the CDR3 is TGCGCCAGCAGTGAACCCCAGCGGGGATTCTACGAGCAGTACTTC.

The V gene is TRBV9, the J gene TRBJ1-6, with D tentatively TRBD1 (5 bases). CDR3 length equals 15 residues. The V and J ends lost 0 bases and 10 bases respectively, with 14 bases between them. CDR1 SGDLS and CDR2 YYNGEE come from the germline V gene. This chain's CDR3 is CASSVAIGGASPLHF. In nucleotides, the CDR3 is TGTGCCAGCAGCGTAGCTATCGGGGGAGCCTCACCCCTCCACTTT.

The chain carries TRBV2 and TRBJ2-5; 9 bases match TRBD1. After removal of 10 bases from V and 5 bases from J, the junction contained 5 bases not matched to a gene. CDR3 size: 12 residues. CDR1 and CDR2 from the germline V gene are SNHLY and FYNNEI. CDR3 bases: TGTGCCACCACCGGGACAGGGGAGACCCAGTACTTC. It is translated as CATTGTGETQYF.

CDR3 in amino acids: CASSQRTGGDEQYF. Here the CDR3 DNA reads TGCGCCAGCAGCCAAAGAACAGGGGGAGACGAGCAGTACTTC. The rearrangement joins TRBV4-3 to TRBJ2-7, with 8 bases aligning to TRBD1. V was pared by 2 bases and J by 5 bases, with 5 bases of the junction left unmatched. The CDR3 is 14 amino acids. Germline lookup yields CDR1 LGHNA and CDR2 YSLEER.

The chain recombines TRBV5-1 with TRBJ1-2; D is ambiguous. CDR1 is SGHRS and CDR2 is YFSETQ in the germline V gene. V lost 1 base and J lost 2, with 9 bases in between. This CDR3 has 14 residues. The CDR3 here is CASSLLPGNYGYTF. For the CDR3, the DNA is TGCGCCAGCAGCTTGCTCCCGGGAAACTATGGCTACACCTTC. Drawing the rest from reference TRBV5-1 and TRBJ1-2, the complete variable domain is KAGVTQTPRYLIKTRGQQVTLSCSPISGHRSVSWYQQTPGQGLQFLFEYFSETQRNKGNFPGRFSGRQFSNSRSEMNVSTLELGDSALYLCASSLLPGNYGYTFGSGTRLTVV.

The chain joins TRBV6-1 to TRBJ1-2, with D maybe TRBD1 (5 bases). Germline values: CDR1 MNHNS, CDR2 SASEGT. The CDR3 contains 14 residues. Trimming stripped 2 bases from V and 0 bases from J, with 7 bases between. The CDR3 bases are TGTGCCAGCAGTGAACAGGGAGCTAACTATGGCTACACCTTC. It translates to CASSEQGANYGYTF.

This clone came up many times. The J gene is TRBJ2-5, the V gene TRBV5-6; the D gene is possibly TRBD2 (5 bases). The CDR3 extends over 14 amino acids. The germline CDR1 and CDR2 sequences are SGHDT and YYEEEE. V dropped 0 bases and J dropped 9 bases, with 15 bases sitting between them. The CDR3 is CASSLVWASRPQYF. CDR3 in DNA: TGTGCCAGCAGCTTGGTTTGGGCTAGCAGGCCCCAGTACTTC.

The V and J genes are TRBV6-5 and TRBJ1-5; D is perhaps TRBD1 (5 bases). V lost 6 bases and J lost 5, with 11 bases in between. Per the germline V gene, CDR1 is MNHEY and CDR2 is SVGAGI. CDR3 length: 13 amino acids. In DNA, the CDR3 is TGTGCCAGCAGCCTCGGGGGGTATCAGCCCCAGCATTTT. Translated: CASSLGGYQPQHF.

CDR3 bases: TGTGCCAGCAGTACCCGGGACAACACTGAAGCTTTCTTT. Encoded protein: CASSTRDNTEAFF. This sequence joins TRBV6-5 and TRBJ1-1; a possible D gene is TRBD1 (5 bases). This CDR3 is built from 13 residues. Looked up from germline, CDR1 is MNHEY and CDR2 is SVGAGI. V dropped 5 bases and J dropped 2 bases, with 9 bases sitting between them.

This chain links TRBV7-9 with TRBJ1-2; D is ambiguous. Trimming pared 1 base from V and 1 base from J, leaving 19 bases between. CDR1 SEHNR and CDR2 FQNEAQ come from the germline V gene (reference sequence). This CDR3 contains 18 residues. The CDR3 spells CASSLVGGWTAHNYGYTF. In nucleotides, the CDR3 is TGTGCCAGCAGCTTAGTAGGTGGCTGGACGGCACATAACTATGGCTACACCTTC.

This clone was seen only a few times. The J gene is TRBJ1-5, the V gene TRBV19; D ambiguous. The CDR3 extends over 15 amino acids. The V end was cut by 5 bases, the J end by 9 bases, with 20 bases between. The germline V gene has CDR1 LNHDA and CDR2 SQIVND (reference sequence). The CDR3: CASSPGIFARGPQHF. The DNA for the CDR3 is TGTGCCAGTAGTCCCGGGATTTTCGCGAGAGGGCCCCAGCATTTT.